Below are 23 T cell receptor beta chains sequenced from a single sample in a study of T cells in Graves' hyperthyroidism and ophthalmopathy. Using RNA transcripts as the source, TCR beta CDR3 regions were amplified. The HTBI primer set drove a first-round RT-PCR of the TCR CDR3. Each CDR3 protein is one row after TCRdb ran MiXCR on the multiplex PCR reads. The sample has approximately 700,000 distinct CDR3 sequences, less than 45% seen once. Sequences were obtained from peripheral blood or thyroid tissue (not recorded which). These receptors all stem from an adult man with Graves' disease, either hyperthyroidism or ophthalmopathy (not recorded which).

As concerns this clonotype: One end of the junction fails to match germline, which may point to a read error. The chain uses TRBV19 and TRBJ1-1; 8 bases are shared with TRBD1. Germline V gene lookup returns CDR1 LNHDA and CDR2 SQIVND (reference sequence). CDR3 length: 13 residues. The CDR3 loop reads CASSETGDTETFF. Written as DNA, the CDR3 is TGTGCCAGTAGTGAGACAGGGGATACTGAAACTTTCTTT.

The rearrangement joins TRBV2 to TRBJ1-2; 9 bases map to TRBD1. Germline-derived CDR1 and CDR2 are SNHLY and FYNNEI. This CDR3 spans 15 amino acids. V lost 1 base and J lost 8; bases outside the gene matches: 8. CDR3 nucleotides: TGTGCCAGCAGTGAAGTGAGGACAGGGGCGGGCGGCTACACCTTC. As protein: CASSEVRTGAGGYTF.

This clonotype came up many times. The chain has TRBV7-2 and TRBJ1-6; tentatively, D is TRBD1 (6 bases). Germline loops: CDR1 SGHTA, CDR2 FQGNSA. The CDR3 runs 15 residues. V lost 1 base, J lost 5 bases, and 9 bases lay in between. The CDR3: CASSLDRAHNSPLHF. The CDR3 nucleotides are TGTGCCAGCAGCTTAGACAGGGCCCATAATTCACCCCTCCACTTT.

The chain couples TRBV5-1 to TRBJ1-4, with a tentative D call TRBD1 (6 bases). CDR1 is SGHRS, CDR2 YFSETQ, per germline. Trimming pared 0 bases from V and 0 bases from J, leaving 15 bases between. This CDR3 has 18 residues. The CDR3 reads CASSLVIRGGATNEKLFF. CDR3 bases: TGCGCCAGCAGCTTGGTAATCAGGGGAGGCGCAACTAATGAAAAACTGTTTTTT.

This clonotype was counted ten times or more. The chain carries TRBV7-9 and TRBJ2-2; 7 bases line up with TRBD2. The ends lost 3 bases at V and 3 bases at J; junction bases unmatched: 1. The CDR3 covers 14 residues. Germline V CDR1 and CDR2: SEHNR, FQNEAQ (reference sequence). The CDR3 is CASSLSGDTGELFF. The DNA of the CDR3 is TGTGCCAGCAGCTTGAGCGGGGACACCGGGGAGCTGTTTTTT.

The gene calls are TRBV2 and TRBJ1-2; 7 bases line up with TRBD1. Germline-derived CDR1 and CDR2 are SNHLY and FYNNEI. With V trimmed by 6 bases and J by 4 bases, 14 bases remained unmatched. This CDR3 spans 16 amino acids. For the CDR3, the DNA is TGTGCCAGCAGCAAAGGGACAGCCTCTGGCGGCTATGGCTACACCTTC. This translates into CASSKGTASGGYGYTF.

The chain couples TRBV7-9 to TRBJ2-7; no clear D gene. The CDR3 has 14 residues. The V end was cut by 0 bases, the J end by 3 bases, with 9 bases between. Germline CDR1 reads SEHNR; CDR2 reads FQNEAQ (reference sequence). The CDR3 is CASSLALSRYEQYF. The CDR3, as DNA: TGTGCCAGCAGCTTAGCGCTGAGTCGCTACGAGCAGTACTTC.

J is TRBJ1-5 and V is TRBV20-1, with D possibly matching TRBD1 (6 bases). Deletions cut 1 base from V and 5 bases from J, with 9 bases between. The CDR3 consists of 13 residues. From germline, CDR1 is DFQATT and CDR2 SNEGSKA (reference sequence). Written as DNA, the CDR3 is TGCAGTGCTAGAGCCGCAGGGGATCAGCCCCAGCATTTT. Its translation is CSARAAGDQPQHF.

This chain links TRBV5-8 with TRBJ2-5; D may be TRBD1 (5 bases). Per germline, CDR1 SGHTS and CDR2 YDEGEE. The V gene lost 3 bases and the J gene lost 2 bases, with 11 bases spanning the gap. The CDR3 totals 14 residues. The CDR3 DNA reads as TGTGCCAGCAGCTACAGACAGTCACAAGAGACCCAGTACTTC. Amino acid sequence: CASSYRQSQETQYF.

The rearrangement links TRBV29-1 to TRBJ2-1; weak D call: TRBD1 (5 bases). Per germline, CDR1 SQVTM and CDR2 ANQGSEA. The ends were cut back, 6 bases at V and 7 bases at J, with 16 bases in the middle. The CDR3 contains 13 residues. The CDR3 protein is CSVSRVERNEQFF. CDR3 in DNA: TGCAGCGTCTCCAGGGTGGAAAGGAATGAGCAGTTCTTC.

There are many counts of this clonotype. This chain links TRBV10-3 with TRBJ1-2; the match to TRBD1 covers 7 bases. The germline gives CDR1 ENHRY, CDR2 SYGVKD. The CDR3 is made up of 13 amino acids. V was clipped by 6 bases and J by 8 bases; unmatched bases: 9. CDR3 amino acids: CAIRGTEEGGYTF. For the CDR3, the DNA is TGTGCCATCAGAGGGACAGAGGAAGGAGGCTACACCTTC.

This clonotype was detected many times. V is TRBV29-1 and J is TRBJ1-2; a possible D gene is TRBD1 (5 bases). Per germline, CDR1 SQVTM and CDR2 ANQGSEA. Deletions cut 4 bases from V and 3 bases from J, with 9 bases between. This CDR3 region has 12 residues. The DNA for the CDR3 is TGCAGCGTTGCAGGGTCGGACTATGGCTACACCTTC. Protein: CSVAGSDYGYTF.

V is TRBV9 and J is TRBJ2-2; 10 nucleotides agree with TRBD1. Germline trimming cut 5 bases from V and 5 bases from J; bases unmatched to any gene: 3. Germline CDR1 reads SGDLS; CDR2 reads YYNGEE. The CDR3 covers 14 residues. DNA of the CDR3: TGTGCCAGCAGTGGACAGGGGGGTACCGGGGAGCTGTTTTTT. Encoded protein: CASSGQGGTGELFF.

This clonotype was seen many times. V usage is TRBV25-1 and J usage is TRBJ1-4, with TRBD1 as a possible D gene (5 bases). Looked up from germline, CDR1 is MGHDK and CDR2 is SYGVNS. The CDR3 has 14 amino acids. The CDR3 nucleotides are TGTGCTGTCGAAGGGGAGGTTACTAATGAAAAACTGTTTTTT. Its translation: CAVEGEVTNEKLFF.

The V gene is TRBV7-2, the J gene TRBJ1-1; D unresolved. This CDR3 spans 16 amino acids. Trimming left V 5 bases short and J 4 bases short, with 20 bases between. Germline V gene data show CDR1 as SGHTA and CDR2 as FQGNSA. The CDR3 loop is CASSRQWGGWGTEAFF. CDR3 DNA: TGTGCCAGCAGCCGCCAGTGGGGAGGGTGGGGCACTGAAGCTTTCTTT.

This clonotype was seen a single time. This sequence joins TRBV10-3 and TRBJ1-1, with D uncertain. CDR3 length equals 8 residues. Germline V gene lookup returns CDR1 ENHRY and CDR2 SYGVKD. The V end lost 4 bases, the J end lost 13 bases, and 4 bases lay between the germline ends. The CDR3 DNA sequence: TGTGCCATCAGTGTAGTTTTCTTT. Residues: CAISVVFF.

This chain connects TRBV9 to TRBJ2-7, with a weak D call TRBD1 (6 bases). Germline V gives CDR1 SGDLS, CDR2 YYNGEE. The CDR3 runs 14 residues. Trimming took 2 bases from V and 2 from J, leaving 11 bases between them. In nucleotides, the CDR3 is TGTGCCAGCAGCGTGGGACATTCCACCTACGAGCAGTACTTC. It is translated as CASSVGHSTYEQYF.

The V and J genes are TRBV10-3 and TRBJ1-1, with 10 bases identical to TRBD1. This CDR3 has 16 residues. Germline V lookup: CDR1 ENHRY, CDR2 SYGVKD. The J segment lost 1 base and the V segment lost 6 bases, leaving 8 bases of the junction unmatched. CDR3 region: CAISGPGQGPNTEAFF. DNA of the CDR3: TGTGCCATCAGCGGACCGGGACAGGGGCCGAACACTGAAGCTTTCTTT.

With respect to this clonotype: Sequence at one end of the junction differs from germline and may be a read error. The chain employs TRBV20-1 and TRBJ1-4; D remains unclear. Germline CDR1 is DFQATT and CDR2 is SNEGSKA (reference sequence). The CDR3 totals 14 residues. The CDR3 DNA reads TGCTGTGCCAGTACGGATAGGGTTAATGAAAAACTGTTTTTT. It yields the protein CCASTDRVNEKLFF.

In this sample, this clonotype turned up a few times. The chain has TRBV7-9 and TRBJ1-1; 7 bases are a match to TRBD1. CDR1 and CDR2 from the germline V gene are SEHNR and FQNEAQ (reference sequence). This CDR3 is built from 16 residues. The V and J ends lost 5 bases and 0 bases, in that order; junction bases with no gene match: 9. The CDR3 DNA sequence: TGTGCCAGCAGCCAGCGTCTACAGGGGATGAACACTGAAGCTTTCTTT. Amino acids: CASSQRLQGMNTEAFF.

This clonotype was seen a single time. The genes are TRBV25-1 and TRBJ1-2; 9 nucleotides line up with TRBD1. Trimming cost V 5 bases and J 4 bases; bases outside gene matches: 8. CDR1 and CDR2 (germline): MGHDK, SYGVNS. CDR3 length: 15 residues. The CDR3 DNA reads as TGTGCCAGCAGTTTATACGGGACAGGGAGCTATGGCTACACCTTC. Protein: CASSLYGTGSYGYTF.

This clonotype appeared a few times. The chain recombines TRBV7-8 with TRBJ1-1; possibly TRBD1 for D (6 bases). The CDR3 loop spans 15 amino acids. V lost 5 bases and J lost 3, with 16 bases in between. Per the germline V gene, CDR1 is SGHVS and CDR2 is FQNEAQ. CDR3 DNA sequence: TGTGCCAGCAGCCAAATCGGGGGGCTGTACACTGAAGCTTTCTTT. It encodes CASSQIGGLYTEAFF.

The V call is TRBV2, the J call TRBJ1-5, with 10 bases aligning to TRBD1. The CDR3 runs 19 residues. The V gene end was trimmed by 5 bases and the J gene end by 1 base; junction bases not matched to a gene: 14. The V gene's germline CDR1 is SNHLY and CDR2 FYNNEI. CDR3 in DNA: TGTGCCAGCAGTCGATTGCCGGGACAGGGGAGTTTGAGCAATCAGCCCCAGCATTTT. Its protein product is CASSRLPGQGSLSNQPQHF.